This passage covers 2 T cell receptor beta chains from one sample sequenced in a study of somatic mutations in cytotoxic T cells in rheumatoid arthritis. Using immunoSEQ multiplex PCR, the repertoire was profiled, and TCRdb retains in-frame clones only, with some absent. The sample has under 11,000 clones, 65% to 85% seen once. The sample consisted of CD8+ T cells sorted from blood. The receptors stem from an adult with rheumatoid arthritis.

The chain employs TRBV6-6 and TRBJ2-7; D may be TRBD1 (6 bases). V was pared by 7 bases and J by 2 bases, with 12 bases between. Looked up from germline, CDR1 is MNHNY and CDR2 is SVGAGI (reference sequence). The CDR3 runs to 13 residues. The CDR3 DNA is TGTGCCAGCATGGGGGCGCCGGCCTACGAGCAGTACTTC. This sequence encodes CASMGAPAYEQYF.

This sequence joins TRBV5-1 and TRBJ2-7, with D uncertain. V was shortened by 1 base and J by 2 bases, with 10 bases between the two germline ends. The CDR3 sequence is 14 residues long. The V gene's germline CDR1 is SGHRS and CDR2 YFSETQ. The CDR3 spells CASSLKGLTYEQYF. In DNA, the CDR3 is TGCGCCAGCAGCTTGAAGGGATTAACCTACGAGCAGTACTTC.